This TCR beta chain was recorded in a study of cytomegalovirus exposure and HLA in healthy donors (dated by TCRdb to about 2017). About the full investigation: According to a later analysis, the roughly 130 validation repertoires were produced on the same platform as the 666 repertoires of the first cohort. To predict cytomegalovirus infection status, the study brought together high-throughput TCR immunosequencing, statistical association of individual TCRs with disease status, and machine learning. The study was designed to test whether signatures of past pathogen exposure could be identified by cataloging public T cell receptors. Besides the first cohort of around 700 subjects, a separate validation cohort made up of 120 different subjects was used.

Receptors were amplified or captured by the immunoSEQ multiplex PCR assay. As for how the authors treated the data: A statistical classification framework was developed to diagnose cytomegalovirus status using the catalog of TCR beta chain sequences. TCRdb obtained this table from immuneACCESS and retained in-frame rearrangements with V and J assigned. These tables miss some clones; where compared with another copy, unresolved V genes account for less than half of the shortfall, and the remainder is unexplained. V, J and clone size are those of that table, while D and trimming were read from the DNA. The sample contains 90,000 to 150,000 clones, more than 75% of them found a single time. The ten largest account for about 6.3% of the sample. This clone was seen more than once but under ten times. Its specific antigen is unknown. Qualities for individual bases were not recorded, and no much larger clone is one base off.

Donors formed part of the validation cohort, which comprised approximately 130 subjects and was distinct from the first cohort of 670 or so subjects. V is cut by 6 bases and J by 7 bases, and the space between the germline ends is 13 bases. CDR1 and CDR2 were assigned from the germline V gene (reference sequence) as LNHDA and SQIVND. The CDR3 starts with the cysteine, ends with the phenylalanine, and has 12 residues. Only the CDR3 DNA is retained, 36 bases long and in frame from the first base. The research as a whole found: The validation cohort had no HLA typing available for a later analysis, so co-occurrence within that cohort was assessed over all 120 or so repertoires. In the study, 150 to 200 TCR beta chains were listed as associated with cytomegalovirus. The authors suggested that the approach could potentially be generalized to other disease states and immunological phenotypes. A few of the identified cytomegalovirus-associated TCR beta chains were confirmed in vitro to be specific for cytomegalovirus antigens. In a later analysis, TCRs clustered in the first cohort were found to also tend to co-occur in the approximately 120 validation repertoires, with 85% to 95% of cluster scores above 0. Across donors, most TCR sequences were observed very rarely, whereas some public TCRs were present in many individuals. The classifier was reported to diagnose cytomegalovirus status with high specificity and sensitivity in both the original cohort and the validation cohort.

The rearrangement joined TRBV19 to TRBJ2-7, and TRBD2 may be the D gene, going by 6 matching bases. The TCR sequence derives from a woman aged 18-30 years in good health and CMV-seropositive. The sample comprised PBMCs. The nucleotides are TGTGCCAGTAGCCTGGGGGGACTTGAGCAGTACTTC. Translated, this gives CASSLGGLEQYF.